Presented here are 16 T cell receptor beta chains from one specimen sequenced in a study of T cells after yellow fever vaccination. MiXCR, applied by TCRdb to the 5' RACE reads, yields one record per CDR3 protein. The sample includes 500,000 to 650,000 distinct CDR3 sequences, about a sixth of them seen just once. Material: PBMCs, obtained less than 6 days after the first yellow fever vaccination. The receptors were sampled from a man between 18 and 29 years old who received the YFV17D yellow fever vaccine.

This chain connects TRBV6-2 or TRBV6-3 to TRBJ2-1; D is possibly TRBD1 or TRBD2 (5 bases each). The CDR3 has 16 residues. The V gene lost 6 bases and the J gene lost 5 bases, with 20 bases spanning the gap. Per the germline V gene, CDR1 is MNHEY and CDR2 is SVGEGT. The CDR3 region is CASSSYGDRYNNEQFF. Here the CDR3 DNA reads TGTGCCAGCAGCTCCTACGGGGACCGGTATAACAATGAGCAGTTCTTC.

This chain links TRBV7-9 with TRBJ1-6; 9 bases align to TRBD1. Trimming took 5 bases from V and 2 from J; bases not matched to a gene: 7. Germline V gene sequence: CDR1 SEHNR, CDR2 FQNEAQ (reference sequence). The CDR3 sequence is 17 residues long. CDR3: CASSHTTGGPYNSPLHF. The CDR3 DNA follows: TGTGCCAGCAGCCATACGACAGGGGGACCCTATAATTCACCCCTCCACTTT.

This rearrangement joins TRBV7-9 to TRBJ2-5, with 10 bases aligning to TRBD2. J gave up 4 bases and V 2 bases, and 10 bases lay outside the gene matches. There are 17 residues in the CDR3. Germline V gene lookup returns CDR1 SEHNR and CDR2 FQNEAQ (reference sequence). CDR3 protein: CASSLWGTSGAVETQYF. Here the CDR3 DNA reads TGTGCCAGCAGCTTATGGGGAACTAGCGGGGCTGTAGAGACCCAGTACTTC. Full variable domain (remainder filled in from reference TRBV7-9 and TRBJ2-5): DTGVSQNPRHKITKRGQNVTFRCDPISEHNRLYWYRQTLGQGPEFLTYFQNEAQLEKSRLLSDRFSAERPKGSFSTLEIQRTEQGDSAMYLCASSLWGTSGAVETQYFGPGTRLLVL.

The chain couples TRBV10-3 to TRBJ2-7; the match to TRBD1 covers 8 bases. V gave up 4 bases and J gave up 0 bases; unmatched junction bases: 14. Germline CDR1 and CDR2: ENHRY and SYGVKD. The CDR3 length is 18 residues. Written as DNA, the CDR3 is TGTGCCATCAGTGGGACAGGGCAAGGCCCCCTTAGCTCCTACGAGCAGTACTTC. The encoded protein is CAISGTGQGPLSSYEQYF.

This clonotype was seen a few times. The J gene is TRBJ2-7, the V gene TRBV12-3 or TRBV12-4; the D is unclear. Between the trimmed V and J ends, which lost 3 bases and 3 bases, there was a span of 12 bases. The CDR3 covers 14 residues. The CDR3 nucleotides are TGTGCCAGCAGTTTGTCGCCCTGGAGCTACGAGCAGTACTTC. Translating it yields CASSLSPWSYEQYF.

This clonotype was seen at least ten times. The chain employs TRBV5-5 and TRBJ2-1; weak D call: TRBD2 (5 bases). Between the trimmed V and J ends, which lost 6 bases and 8 bases, there was a span of 18 bases. The CDR3 runs to 14 residues. CDR1 SGHKS and CDR2 YYEKEE come from the germline V gene (reference sequence). CDR3 coding DNA: TGTGCCAGCAACCTAGCTTGGGGATCTCATGAGCAGTTCTTC. Protein: CASNLAWGSHEQFF.

This chain uses TRBV19 with TRBJ2-6; D may be TRBD2 (6 bases). Per germline, CDR1 LNHDA and CDR2 SQIVND (reference sequence). The CDR3 loop spans 15 amino acids. Trimming removed 7 bases at V and 3 bases at J, with 13 bases between. The CDR3 coding sequence is TGTGCCAGTACCCATGGGGGGTATGGGGCCAACGTCCTGACTTTC. Protein product: CASTHGGYGANVLTF.

The J gene is TRBJ2-7, the V gene TRBV11-2; D uncertain. The CDR3 consists of 13 residues. V was pared by 0 bases and J by 4 bases, with 7 bases between. In germline, CDR1 is SGHAT, CDR2 FQNNGV. CDR3 DNA: TGTGCCAGCAGCTTAGAAAGGGCGTACGAGCAGTACTTC. Amino acids: CASSLERAYEQYF.

This rearrangement joins TRBV5-1 to TRBJ2-3; D is perhaps TRBD1 or TRBD2 (6 bases each). With 0 bases removed from V and 4 bases from J, the gap between germline ends came to 12 bases. The CDR3 totals 15 residues. Germline values: CDR1 SGHRS, CDR2 YFSETQ. The CDR3 is CASSLVGGPADTQYF. The CDR3 coding sequence is TGCGCCAGCAGCTTGGTTGGGGGGCCAGCAGATACGCAGTATTTT.

This clonotype turned up a few times. The J gene is TRBJ1-2, the V gene TRBV5-1, with TRBD1 identical over 7 bases. V lost 2 bases to trimming and J lost 6 bases; unmatched junction nucleotides: 13. This CDR3 has 16 residues. The germline V gene has CDR1 SGHRS and CDR2 YFSETQ. The CDR3 spells CASSFLGNRGVDGYTF. DNA for the CDR3: TGCGCCAGCAGCTTTCTCGGCAACAGGGGAGTGGATGGCTACACCTTC.

The V and J genes are TRBV20-1 and TRBJ2-5; TRBD1 or TRBD2 may be the D gene (6 bases each). This CDR3 has 13 residues. Looked up from germline, CDR1 is DFQATT and CDR2 is SNEGSKA (reference sequence). Trimming took off 1 base at V and 5 bases at J, with 11 bases between the two ends. The CDR3 is CSARAGAKETQYF. CDR3 nucleotides: TGCAGTGCTAGAGCGGGGGCGAAGGAGACCCAGTACTTC.

The rearrangement links TRBV29-1 to TRBJ2-3; 8 bases match TRBD2. The ends lost 0 bases at V and 8 bases at J; junction bases unmatched: 7. Germline V gene sequence: CDR1 SQVTM, CDR2 ANQGSEA. The CDR3 consists of 14 residues. The CDR3 sequence is CSVEEVAGPATQYF. DNA for the CDR3: TGCAGCGTTGAAGAGGTAGCGGGACCCGCTACGCAGTATTTT.

The chain couples TRBV4-1 to TRBJ2-7; D ambiguous. Germline V CDR1 and CDR2: MGHRA, YSYEKL. The CDR3 has 14 residues. Trimming removed 0 bases at V and 7 bases at J, with 13 bases between. CDR3 in DNA: TGCGCCAGCAGCCAAGATCGGAGCTACAATGAGCAGTACGTC. Its translation: CASSQDRSYNEQYV.

The J gene is TRBJ2-7, the V gene TRBV6-1; TRBD1 matches 10 bases. This CDR3 spans 13 amino acids. The trim removed 7 bases at V and 7 bases at J, leaving 7 bases unmatched. The germline CDR1 and CDR2 sequences are MNHNS and SASEGT. This CDR3 is CASTPDRGSEQYV. Written as DNA, the CDR3 is TGTGCCAGCACCCCGGACAGGGGGAGTGAGCAGTACGTC.

This clonotype turned up a few times. The chain has TRBV5-1 and TRBJ2-7; 7 nucleotides agree with TRBD2. This CDR3 is 17 amino acids long. V shed 4 bases and J 7 bases; nucleotides not matched to a gene: 20. CDR1 and CDR2 from the germline V gene are SGHRS and YFSETQ. CDR3 region: CASSVGRGQVLHREQYF. For the CDR3, the DNA is TGCGCCAGCAGCGTTGGGAGGGGTCAGGTCCTCCACAGGGAGCAGTACTTC.

This clonotype was picked up a small number of times. V is TRBV5-3 and J is TRBJ2-1; TRBD2 matches 9 bases. TRBV5-3 belongs to the ORF category, with a function that is uncertain. V dropped 2 bases and J dropped 5; count of bases not matched to a gene: 5. The CDR3 spans 15 residues. This chain's CDR3 is CARSFSGLANNEQFF. The CDR3 nucleotides are TGTGCCAGAAGCTTCTCGGGACTAGCCAACAATGAGCAGTTCTTC.